The rows below give T cell receptor beta chains drawn from one sample of a study of blood T cell repertoires in COVID-19. Profiled with immunoSEQ multiplex PCR; TCRdb holds only in-frame clones, not every one. Of about 220,000 clones in the sample, over 80% were seen once. Sequencing used PBMCs or T cells enriched from blood (not recorded which). The receptors were gathered from a woman between 40 and 55 years old who had recovered from COVID-19. Each CDR3 is given with its conserved first and last residue. The order of the fields is D gene, V gene, CDR3 protein. The D gene is left open where the match is weak.

>-|TRBV28
CASSLSPRGNQPQHF
>-|TRBV6-6
CASSKEALNTEAFF
>-|TRBV3-1/TRBV3-2
CASKRGGVDYGYTF
>TRBD1|TRBV4-1
CASSRGTGNTEAFF
>TRBD2|TRBV2
CASSLTSGTDTQYF
>-|TRBV4-1
CASSQYSDGVKRGGYTF
>TRBD2|TRBV11-3
CASSSGLVTDTQYF
>-|TRBV5-1
CASSLAEGWNTEAFF
>-|TRBV12-3/TRBV12-4
CASSFGMVRGYTF
>TRBD1|TRBV4-2
CASSQDHIGTGQGFDGYTF
>TRBD2|TRBV6-5
CASRGLGQETQYF
>-|TRBV20-1
CSASMGPGNTIYF
>TRBD1|TRBV28
CASSQGGLRSYNEQFF
>TRBD2|TRBV30
CASSGGGQETQYF
>-|TRBV3-1/TRBV3-2
CASSQDLQEKLFF